This passage covers 28 T cell receptor beta chains from one sample sequenced in a study of blood T cell repertoires in COVID-19. Produced via immunoSEQ multiplex PCR; TCRdb's table is partial and in-frame only. The sample shows roughly 150,000 clones, about 80% of them seen only once. Sequences were obtained from peripheral blood. These receptors were collected from a woman aged 80 or over with acute or convalescent COVID-19.

The chain employs TRBV10-3 and TRBJ2-1; 9 bases are a match to TRBD1. J gave up 7 bases and V 2 bases, and 12 bases lay outside the gene matches. The CDR3 sequence is 17 residues long. Germline lookup yields CDR1 ENHRY and CDR2 SYGVKD. The CDR3 region has the DNA TGTGCCATCAGTGAGAGCGCCCCCCGACAGGGGGGGAATGAGCAGTTCTTC. It specifies CAISESAPRQGGNEQFF.

This clone was picked up a small number of times. The sample carries other DNA sequences with the same CDR3. The genes are TRBV6-6 and TRBJ1-3, with D perhaps matching TRBD1 (5 bases). CDR1 MNHNY and CDR2 SVGAGI come from the germline V gene (reference sequence). V lost 0 bases and J lost 0, with 9 bases in between. The CDR3 has 16 residues. CDR3 sequence reads: CASSYSAGISGNTIYF. The DNA for the CDR3 is TGTGCCAGCAGTTACTCGGCAGGGATCTCTGGAAACACCATATATTTT.

Only one count was recorded for this clone. V and J are TRBV4-2 and TRBJ1-1, with D tentatively TRBD1 (5 bases). The CDR3 sequence is 13 residues long. Trimming took 10 bases from V and 6 from J, leaving 18 bases between them. Germline V lookup: CDR1 LGHNA, CDR2 YNFKEQ. The CDR3 sequence: CAISWTRQSEAFF. CDR3 coding DNA: TGTGCCATTAGCTGGACAAGACAATCTGAAGCTTTCTTT.

The V and J genes are TRBV7-2 and TRBJ2-7; D not certain. Trimming cost V 4 bases and J 0 bases, with 7 bases left between them. There are 13 residues in the CDR3. Germline-derived CDR1 and CDR2 are SGHTA and FQGNSA. The CDR3 loop reads CASSSPYSYEQYF. CDR3 coding DNA: TGTGCCAGCAGCTCCCCCTACTCCTACGAGCAGTACTTC.

The J gene is TRBJ1-4, the V gene TRBV19, with D hard to call. This CDR3 is built from 11 residues. The V gene lost 4 bases and the J gene lost 7 bases, with 4 bases spanning the gap. Germline V gives CDR1 LNHDA, CDR2 SQIVND (reference sequence). CDR3 loop: CASSTSEKLFF. CDR3 in DNA: TGTGCCAGTAGTACGAGTGAAAAACTGTTTTTT.

CDR3 nucleotides: TGTGCCAGCAGCTATAGGGAGGGCGAGCAGTACTTC. Translated: CASSYREGEQYF. V gene TRBV7-6 combines with J gene TRBJ2-7; 7 bases map to TRBD2. Germline CDR1 reads SGHVS; CDR2 reads FNYEAQ. The V gene end was trimmed by 4 bases and the J gene end by 6 bases; junction bases not matched to a gene: 3. This CDR3 comprises 12 residues.

This clone was seen just once. The V gene is TRBV5-1, the J gene TRBJ2-2; 8 positions agree with TRBD1. Germline trimming cut 5 bases from V and 1 base from J; bases unmatched to any gene: 4. Germline lookup yields CDR1 SGHRS and CDR2 YFSETQ. This CDR3 is 15 amino acids long. The CDR3 is CASRSGQENTGELFF. The CDR3 nucleotides are TGCGCCAGCAGGTCGGGACAGGAGAACACCGGGGAGCTGTTTTTT.

This chain connects TRBV12-5 to TRBJ1-2, with D tentatively TRBD1 (5 bases). This CDR3 comprises 14 residues. The germline gives CDR1 LGHNT, CDR2 FRNRAP. V dropped 3 bases and J dropped 5 bases, with 13 bases sitting between them. The CDR3 nucleotides read TGTGCTAGTGGTTTTTCAACTCAGGGATATGGCTACACCTTC. It yields the protein CASGFSTQGYGYTF.

The chain combines TRBV28 with TRBJ2-5; TRBD2 is a possible D gene (6 bases). Germline CDR1 MDHEN, CDR2 SYDVKM. The CDR3 is made up of 15 amino acids. The ends were cut back, 3 bases at V and 5 bases at J, with 16 bases in the middle. The CDR3 region is CASSLDYPNGETQYF. The CDR3 bases are TGTGCCAGCAGTTTGGACTACCCTAACGGCGAGACCCAGTACTTC.

V gene TRBV19 combines with J gene TRBJ1-1; D is undetermined. In germline, CDR1 is LNHDA, CDR2 SQIVND (reference sequence). V lost 4 bases and J lost 6, with 15 bases in between. CDR3 length: 14 residues. The CDR3 DNA sequence: TGTGCCAGTAGTACCCATCGCGGGTGGGCTGAAGCTTTCTTT. Residues: CASSTHRGWAEAFF.

This sequence joins TRBV7-3 and TRBJ2-7; tentative D call: TRBD1 (7 bases). The V gene's germline CDR1 is SGHTA and CDR2 FQGTGA. The ends were cut back, 1 base at V and 6 bases at J, with 16 bases in the middle. The CDR3 length is 15 residues. The CDR3 nucleotides are TGTGCCAGCAGCTTAAACGGCCCAGGGGGAGGCGAGCAGTACTTC. It encodes CASSLNGPGGGEQYF. Based on the CDR3 plus reference TRBV7-3 and TRBJ2-7, the full variable domain is GAGVSQTPSNKVTEKGKYVELRCDPISGHTALYWYRQSLGQGPEFLIYFQGTGAADDSGLPNDRFFAVRPEGSVSTLKIQRTERGDSAVYLCASSLNGPGGGEQYFGPGTRLTVT.

This clone came up a few times. This rearrangement joins TRBV7-3 to TRBJ2-1; 8 nucleotides line up with TRBD2. CDR3 size: 16 residues. The junction had 13 bases not matched to a gene; V was cut back by 5 bases and J by 7 bases. Looked up from germline, CDR1 is SGHTA and CDR2 is FQGTGA. CDR3: CASSPQRGPFLNEQFF. The CDR3 bases are TGTGCCAGCAGCCCCCAGCGGGGGCCCTTCTTGAATGAGCAGTTCTTC.

The chain recombines TRBV7-9 with TRBJ2-7; D is undetermined. Germline V gene lookup returns CDR1 SEHNR and CDR2 FQNEAQ (reference sequence). V shed 5 bases and J shed 4 bases, with 6 bases lying between them. The CDR3 spans 11 residues. CDR3: CASSPLYEQYF. Here the CDR3 DNA reads TGTGCCAGCAGCCCCTTGTACGAGCAGTACTTC. Looking up the rest from reference TRBV7-9 and TRBJ2-7 gives the full variable domain: DTGVSQNPRHKITKRGQNVTFRCDPISEHNRLYWYRQTLGQGPEFLTYFQNEAQLEKSRLLSDRFSAERPKGSFSTLEIQRTEQGDSAMYLCASSPLYEQYFGPGTRLTVT.

CDR3 DNA: TGTGCCAGCAGTGCCGGCTTATGGGAGGGCTCAGATACCTACGAGCAGTACTTC. Protein product: CASSAGLWEGSDTYEQYF. V usage is TRBV2 and J usage is TRBJ2-7; 7 bases fit TRBD2. This CDR3 region has 18 residues. The germline V gene encodes CDR1 SNHLY and CDR2 FYNNEI. V dropped 4 bases and J dropped 2; count of bases not matched to a gene: 17.

This clone was recorded a few times. The chain uses TRBV27 and TRBJ2-1, with a tentative D call TRBD1 (5 bases). This CDR3 has 14 residues. Germline V CDR1 and CDR2: MNHEY, SMNVEV (reference sequence). Trimming took off 4 bases at V and 3 bases at J, with 10 bases between the two ends. The DNA of the CDR3 is TGTGCCAGCAGTTCTAGTAGGGGCTACAATGAGCAGTTCTTC. It encodes CASSSSRGYNEQFF.

The V call is TRBV6-6, the J call TRBJ1-3; 9 positions match TRBD1. The germline gives CDR1 MNHNY, CDR2 SVGAGI (reference sequence). V shed 7 bases, J shed 1 base, and the junction held 5 bases outside the gene matches. CDR3 length equals 15 residues. The CDR3 loop reads CASMGDRVSGNTIYF. CDR3 coding DNA: TGTGCCAGCATGGGGGACAGGGTGTCTGGAAACACCATATATTTT.

This clone occurred a few times. The chain is built from TRBV2 and TRBJ1-2, with D unresolved. The V gene's germline CDR1 is SNHLY and CDR2 FYNNEI. This CDR3 is 13 amino acids long. Trimming took off 4 bases at V and 4 bases at J, with 10 bases between the two ends. Written as DNA, the CDR3 is TGTGCCAGCAGTGTAGAGGGAATCTATGGCTACACCTTC. It is translated as CASSVEGIYGYTF.

CDR3 residues: CAINRGIDTGELFF. The CDR3 nucleotides are TGTGCCATCAACAGGGGGATCGACACCGGGGAGCTGTTTTTT. This sequence joins TRBV10-3 and TRBJ2-2, with TRBD1 matching over 8 bases. Germline-derived CDR1 and CDR2 are ENHRY and SYGVKD. V shed 7 bases, J shed 3 bases, and the junction held 4 bases outside the gene matches. The CDR3 is made up of 14 amino acids.

There are a few counts of this clone. This rearrangement joins TRBV13 to TRBJ2-1; the D gene is possibly TRBD2 (5 bases). Per the germline V gene, CDR1 is PRHDT and CDR2 is FYEKMQ (reference sequence). The germline V and J ends were trimmed by 3 bases and 8 bases, with 17 bases remaining between them. The length of the CDR3 is 15 residues. The CDR3 sequence: CASSFRDPQLHEQFF. CDR3 nucleotide sequence: TGTGCCAGCAGCTTCCGGGATCCCCAACTCCATGAGCAGTTCTTC.

This clone appeared a few times. The chain combines TRBV4-1 with TRBJ1-1; no definite D call. The CDR3 contains 15 residues. V was cut by 1 base and J by 0 bases, with 9 bases left in between. Germline CDR1 MGHRA, CDR2 YSYEKL. The chain's CDR3 is CASSQAWPLNTEAFF. The CDR3 nucleotides are TGCGCCAGCAGCCAAGCCTGGCCTTTGAACACTGAAGCTTTCTTT.

The rearrangement joins TRBV6-2 or TRBV6-3 to TRBJ1-6; 7 positions match TRBD1. Germline V gene data show CDR1 as MNHEY and CDR2 as SVGEGT. The CDR3 contains 15 residues. Trimming took 0 bases from V and 11 from J; bases not matched to a gene: 7. The CDR3 DNA reads TGTGCCAGCAGTTACTCGACAGGGACGAGTGCACCCCTCCACTTT. It translates to CASSYSTGTSAPLHF.

The chain employs TRBV18 and TRBJ1-5; D might be TRBD1 (6 bases). The germline V and J ends were trimmed by 1 base and 9 bases, with 16 bases remaining between them. The CDR3 is 15 residues long. Germline lookup yields CDR1 KGHSH and CDR2 LQKENI. CDR3 loop: CASSPQSGVKGPQHF. CDR3 nucleotide sequence: TGTGCCAGCTCACCACAATCAGGGGTCAAGGGGCCCCAGCATTTT.

This clone appeared a single time. The genes are TRBV19 and TRBJ2-3; 11 positions match TRBD2. The CDR3 runs to 16 residues. Losses at the gene ends were 3 bases for V and 2 bases for J; bases not matched to a gene: 4. From germline, CDR1 is LNHDA and CDR2 SQIVND (reference sequence). This CDR3 reads CASSIPSGGNTDTQYF. The CDR3 DNA follows: TGTGCCAGTAGTATTCCTAGCGGGGGGAACACAGATACGCAGTATTTT.

The chain couples TRBV12-3 or TRBV12-4 to TRBJ1-2; D not certain. Trimming cost V 2 bases and J 8 bases, with 12 bases left between them. The CDR3 is 13 amino acids. CDR3 DNA: TGTGCCAGCAGTTTACAAACGGGTTCAGGCTACACCTTC. Translating it yields CASSLQTGSGYTF.

CDR3 in amino acids: CASSLNYRTYNEQFF. DNA for the CDR3: TGTGCCAGCAGCTTAAACTACAGGACCTACAATGAGCAGTTCTTC. This chain uses TRBV7-2 with TRBJ2-1, with D maybe TRBD1 (5 bases). The germline V and J ends were trimmed by 2 bases and 2 bases, with 10 bases remaining between them. This CDR3 contains 15 residues. The germline gives CDR1 SGHTA, CDR2 FQGNSA.

This chain connects TRBV19 to TRBJ2-3; TRBD1 aligns across 9 bases. V shed 5 bases, J shed 10 bases, and the junction held 4 bases outside the gene matches. The CDR3 loop spans 12 amino acids. Germline V CDR1 and CDR2: LNHDA, SQIVND (reference sequence). CDR3 in amino acids: CASSPRTGAQYF. The DNA of the CDR3 is TGTGCCAGTAGTCCCCGGACAGGGGCGCAGTATTTT.

This sequence joins TRBV29-1 and TRBJ1-1; 7 positions match TRBD1. The CDR3 has 15 amino acids. Unmatched junction bases numbered 8, after V lost 4 bases and J lost 0 bases. Germline V CDR1 and CDR2: SQVTM, ANQGSEA. CDR3 nucleotide sequence: TGCAGCGTTGTCTCGACAGGGAGTTTGAACACTGAAGCTTTCTTT. This sequence encodes CSVVSTGSLNTEAFF.

The V gene is TRBV11-2, the J gene TRBJ1-1; D is undetermined. Germline CDR1 is SGHAT and CDR2 is FQNNGV. Trimming removed 0 bases from V and 13 bases from J, with 18 bases in between. The CDR3 spans 14 residues. Here the CDR3 DNA reads TGTGCCAGCAGCTTAGATATCTCCATTGCTGAGGGTTTCTTT. The encoded protein is CASSLDISIAEGFF.